The 31 T cell receptor beta chains in this list originate from one sample, sequenced in a study of blood T cell repertoires in COVID-19. Produced via immunoSEQ multiplex PCR; TCRdb's table is partial and in-frame only. The sample consists of some 80,000 clones, roughly 80% of them appearing once. The sample consisted of peripheral blood. Receptor source: a man aged 60-69 years with COVID-19, enrolled during active disease.

This chain links TRBV27 with TRBJ2-3, with a possible D match to TRBD1 (6 bases). The CDR3 consists of 14 residues. Trimming pared 3 bases from V and 7 bases from J, leaving 14 bases between. CDR1 and CDR2 from the germline V gene are MNHEY and SMNVEV (reference sequence). The DNA for the CDR3 is TGTGCCAGCAGTTTCAACAGGGTGCCATATACGCAGTATTTT. Residues: CASSFNRVPYTQYF.

This chain links TRBV12-3 or TRBV12-4 with TRBJ1-2; 7 bases fit TRBD1. This CDR3 region has 13 residues. V was clipped by 6 bases and J by 4 bases; unmatched bases: 5. The CDR3 loop reads CASSSGQSYGYTF. CDR3 coding DNA: TGTGCCAGCAGCTCGGGACAGAGCTATGGCTACACCTTC.

The chain has TRBV5-1 and TRBJ2-3; 10 bases align to TRBD2. The CDR3 extends over 14 amino acids. The ends lost 2 bases at V and 4 bases at J; junction bases unmatched: 1. Germline CDR1 is SGHRS and CDR2 is YFSETQ. This CDR3 is CASSLAGGPDTQYF. CDR3 bases: TGCGCCAGCAGCTTAGCGGGGGGGCCAGATACGCAGTATTTT.

This clone was counted a few times. The rearrangement uses TRBV7-8 and TRBJ2-1, with D possibly matching TRBD2 (5 bases). The germline V and J ends were trimmed by 4 bases and 10 bases, with 14 bases remaining between them. CDR1 is SGHVS, CDR2 FQNEAQ, per germline. This CDR3 is 13 amino acids long. The CDR3 coding sequence is TGTGCCAGCAGCTCCCGGACCCAGCGGGAGCAGTTCTTC. This sequence encodes CASSSRTQREQFF.

V usage is TRBV6-5 and J usage is TRBJ1-4, with 10 nucleotides matching TRBD1. V lost 6 bases and J lost 5; bases outside the gene matches: 3. The CDR3 consists of 14 residues. Germline V gives CDR1 MNHEY, CDR2 SVGAGI. CDR3 in amino acids: CASSPGQGNEKLFF. Here the CDR3 DNA reads TGTGCCAGCAGCCCGGGACAGGGGAATGAAAAACTGTTTTTT.

The V gene is TRBV11-2, the J gene TRBJ2-3; 12 nucleotides align to TRBD2. CDR3 length: 18 amino acids. CDR1 and CDR2 (germline): SGHAT, FQNNGV. The V segment lost 5 bases and the J segment 8 bases; nucleotides outside the gene matches: 17. The CDR3 DNA is TGTGCCAGCAGCATCGGACTAGCGGGGAGGGTTCAACGGGGTACGCAGTATTTT. The encoded protein is CASSIGLAGRVQRGTQYF.

This clone came up a few times. The J gene is TRBJ2-7, the V gene TRBV15; the D is unclear. Germline CDR1 reads LNHNV; CDR2 reads YYDKDF (reference sequence). The CDR3 contains 12 residues. Trimming took off 0 bases at V and 6 bases at J, with 6 bases between the two ends. CDR3 sequence: CATSRDRSEQYF. The CDR3 DNA follows: TGTGCCACCAGCAGAGATCGGAGCGAGCAGTACTTC.

This chain connects TRBV30 to TRBJ1-2, with D possibly TRBD1 on 5 matching bases. V dropped 1 base and J dropped 5 bases, with 11 bases sitting between them. CDR3 length: 13 residues. Per the germline V gene, CDR1 is GTSNPN and CDR2 is SVGIG (reference sequence). CDR3 nucleotides: TGTGCCTGGAGTGAGCCGGGGGGATATGGCTACACCTTC. It specifies CAWSEPGGYGYTF. Drawing the rest from reference TRBV30 and TRBJ1-2, the complete variable domain is SQTIHQWPATLVQPVGSPLSLECTVEGTSNPNLYWYRQAAGRGLQLLFYSVGIGQISSEVPQNLSASRPQDRQFILSSKKLLLSDSGFYLCAWSEPGGYGYTFGSGTRLTVV.

As to this clone: Its ends do not fully match the called genes, so a read error is possible. V is TRBV5-1 and J is TRBJ2-5; maybe TRBD1 (5 bases). CDR3 length equals 14 residues. Germline V gives CDR1 SGHRS, CDR2 YFSETQ. The CDR3 DNA sequence: TGCGCCAGCAGCTTGGACAGGTCCCAAGGGACCCAGTACTTC. Residues: CASSLDRSQGTQYF.

This chain uses TRBV6-1 with TRBJ2-2, with 8 nucleotides matching TRBD2. V shed 3 bases and J 7 bases; nucleotides not matched to a gene: 4. The CDR3 is made up of 14 amino acids. In germline, CDR1 is MNHNS, CDR2 SASEGT. For the CDR3, the DNA is TGTGCCAGCAGTGAGGGGACTAGTTTCGGGGAGCTGTTTTTT. It yields the protein CASSEGTSFGELFF.

The V gene is TRBV7-6, the J gene TRBJ2-1, with TRBD2 identical over 9 bases. Germline V gives CDR1 SGHVS, CDR2 FNYEAQ. CDR3 length: 16 residues. The V and J ends lost 5 bases and 2 bases, in that order; junction bases with no gene match: 7. The CDR3 is CASSAWTSATYNEQFF. DNA for the CDR3: TGTGCCAGCAGCGCCTGGACTAGCGCTACCTACAATGAGCAGTTCTTC.

The rearrangement joins TRBV2 to TRBJ1-1; TRBD1 might be the D (6 bases). Trimming took off 5 bases at V and 4 bases at J, with 14 bases between the two ends. The CDR3 is 14 residues long. Germline lookup yields CDR1 SNHLY and CDR2 FYNNEI. The CDR3 bases are TGTGCCAGCAGTTCCAGGGGAGTGAGCACTGAAGCTTTCTTT. Translation gives CASSSRGVSTEAFF.

This chain connects TRBV5-1 to TRBJ1-2; D may be TRBD1 (5 bases). Germline V lookup: CDR1 SGHRS, CDR2 YFSETQ. This CDR3 is built from 16 residues. Trimming pared 7 bases from V and 2 bases from J, leaving 21 bases between. The CDR3 sequence is CASDADSSGPNYGYTF. In DNA form, the CDR3 reads TGCGCCAGCGATGCTGACAGTTCAGGACCAAACTATGGCTACACCTTC.

This chain connects TRBV7-9 to TRBJ1-5, with D possibly TRBD1 on 6 matching bases. The CDR3 length is 16 residues. The V gene's germline CDR1 is SEHNR and CDR2 FQNEAQ (reference sequence). V lost 5 bases, J lost 1 base, and 15 bases lay in between. The CDR3 loop reads CASSPGQTTSNQPQHF. As DNA, the CDR3 is TGTGCCAGCAGCCCCGGACAGACGACGAGCAATCAGCCCCAGCATTTT. Based on the CDR3 plus reference TRBV7-9 and TRBJ1-5, the full variable domain is DTGVSQNPRHKITKRGQNVTFRCDPISEHNRLYWYRQTLGQGPEFLTYFQNEAQLEKSRLLSDRFSAERPKGSFSTLEIQRTEQGDSAMYLCASSPGQTTSNQPQHFGDGTRLSIL.

V and J are TRBV7-2 and TRBJ2-5, with 10 bases aligning to TRBD1. CDR1 and CDR2 from the germline V gene are SGHTA and FQGNSA. The V gene end was trimmed by 6 bases and the J gene end by 5 bases; junction bases not matched to a gene: 9. The CDR3 spans 15 residues. In nucleotides, the CDR3 is TGTGCCAGCAGTCGACCTCCGGGACAGGGGGAGACCCAGTACTTC. It codes for CASSRPPGQGETQYF.

The CDR3 sequence: CATQSAFF. CDR3 in DNA: TGTGCCACCCAATCCGCTTTCTTT. The rearrangement uses TRBV15 and TRBJ1-1; D remains ambiguous. CDR3 size: 8 residues. CDR1 is LNHNV, CDR2 YYDKDF, per germline (reference sequence). Trimming removed 8 bases at V and 11 bases at J, with 6 bases between. The full variable domain, with the rest looked up from reference TRBV15 and TRBJ1-1, is DAMVIQNPRYQVTQFGKPVTLSCSQTLNHNVMYWYQQKSSQAPKLLFHYYDKDFNNEADTPDNFQSRRPNTSFCFLDIRSPGLGDTAMYLCATQSAFFGQGTRLTVV.

This chain links TRBV30 with TRBJ1-2; no clear D. CDR3 length equals 13 residues. The germline CDR1 and CDR2 sequences are GTSNPN and SVGIG (reference sequence). Trimming cost V 4 bases and J 1 base, with 10 bases left between them. As DNA, the CDR3 is TGTGCCTGGACCGACACAGATAACTATGGCTACACCTTC. Encoded protein: CAWTDTDNYGYTF.

Only one count was recorded for this clone. The genes are TRBV4-1 and TRBJ1-1; D uncertain. This CDR3 is built from 15 residues. The V end was cut by 0 bases, the J end by 4 bases, with 12 bases between. Germline-derived CDR1 and CDR2 are MGHRA and YSYEKL. The CDR3 coding sequence is TGCGCCAGCAGCCAAGAACCATTAGTCTCCACTGAAGCTTTCTTT. This gives the protein CASSQEPLVSTEAFF.

The J gene is TRBJ2-1, the V gene TRBV27; TRBD2 might be the D (6 bases). Germline-derived CDR1 and CDR2 are MNHEY and SMNVEV (reference sequence). Trimming took off 5 bases at V and 7 bases at J, with 18 bases between the two ends. The CDR3 is made up of 15 amino acids. The CDR3 loop is CASSDLAYLGNEQFF. The CDR3 DNA reads as TGTGCCAGCAGTGATCTAGCGTACCTGGGGAATGAGCAGTTCTTC.

This clone was recorded only once. V is TRBV18 and J is TRBJ1-3, with 8 bases identical to TRBD1. The germline gives CDR1 KGHSH, CDR2 LQKENI. The CDR3 has 16 amino acids. After removal of 2 bases from V and 4 bases from J, the junction contained 7 bases not matched to a gene. CDR3 nucleotides: TGTGCCAGCTCACCAGGAGACAGGGGAGCGGGAAACACCATATATTTT. Encoded protein: CASSPGDRGAGNTIYF.

For this clone: Other DNA sequences of this sample code for an identical CDR3. The chain has TRBV5-1 and TRBJ2-3, with TRBD2 matching over 10 bases. Germline values: CDR1 SGHRS, CDR2 YFSETQ. The CDR3 totals 15 residues. Unmatched junction bases numbered 0, after V lost 2 bases and J lost 0 bases. The CDR3 sequence is CASSLLAGSTDTQYF. The CDR3 bases are TGCGCCAGCAGCTTACTAGCGGGGAGCACAGATACGCAGTATTTT.

V usage is TRBV5-1 and J usage is TRBJ1-4; D ambiguous. The ends were cut back, 4 bases at V and 8 bases at J, with 15 bases in the middle. Germline values: CDR1 SGHRS, CDR2 YFSETQ. The CDR3 contains 14 residues. The CDR3 loop reads CASSPGEGGEKLFF. CDR3 DNA: TGCGCCAGCAGCCCGGGAGAGGGAGGGGAAAAACTGTTTTTT. Together with reference TRBV5-1 and TRBJ1-4, the CDR3 gives the full variable domain: KAGVTQTPRYLIKTRGQQVTLSCSPISGHRSVSWYQQTPGQGLQFLFEYFSETQRNKGNFPGRFSGRQFSNSRSEMNVSTLELGDSALYLCASSPGEGGEKLFFGSGTQLSVL.

V is TRBV19 and J is TRBJ1-3; D possibly corresponds to TRBD1 (6 bases). Trimming stripped 5 bases from V and 4 bases from J, with 12 bases between. Germline values: CDR1 LNHDA, CDR2 SQIVND (reference sequence). The CDR3 has 14 residues. This CDR3 is CASSLGQPGNTIYF. CDR3 DNA sequence: TGTGCCAGTAGTCTAGGACAGCCCGGAAACACCATATATTTT.

The V gene is TRBV16, the J gene TRBJ2-7, with D possibly being TRBD2 (6 bases). Trimming left V 4 bases short and J 6 bases short, with 13 bases between. Per the germline V gene, CDR1 is KGHSY and CDR2 is FQNENV. The CDR3 covers 13 residues. CDR3 residues: CASSRRGPREQYF. The CDR3 bases are TGTGCCAGCAGCCGGCGGGGTCCCCGCGAGCAGTACTTC.

The chain uses TRBV7-2 and TRBJ2-1; D perhaps matches TRBD1 (6 bases). CDR1 and CDR2 (germline): SGHTA, FQGNSA. The CDR3 covers 15 residues. Trimming took off 7 bases at V and 2 bases at J, with 15 bases between the two ends. The CDR3 DNA is TGTGCCAGCACCCCGCCTGGGGACACCTACAATGAGCAGTTCTTC. Protein product: CASTPPGDTYNEQFF. The full variable domain, rest sourced from reference TRBV7-2 and TRBJ2-1, is GAGVSQSPSNKVTEKGKDVELRCDPISGHTALYWYRQSLGQGLEFLIYFQGNSAPDKSGLPSDRFSAERTGGSVSTLTIQRTQQEDSAVYLCASTPPGDTYNEQFFGPGTRLTVL.

This chain joins TRBV7-2 and TRBJ1-5; possibly TRBD1 for D (6 bases). Germline V gene lookup returns CDR1 SGHTA and CDR2 FQGNSA. V shed 2 bases and J shed 2 bases, with 16 bases lying between them. The CDR3 runs to 17 residues. CDR3 DNA sequence: TGTGCCAGCAGCTTACGGGGCACAGGGTCAGGCAATCAGCCCCAGCATTTT. Amino acid sequence: CASSLRGTGSGNQPQHF.

The chain employs TRBV3-1 (or the pseudogene TRBV3-2) and TRBJ2-3; possible D gene TRBD2, 7 bases. Trimming removed 7 bases from V and 2 bases from J, with 13 bases in between. From germline, CDR1 is LGHDT and CDR2 YNNKEL (reference sequence). The CDR3 is made up of 14 amino acids. DNA of the CDR3: TGTGCCAGCAAGGGGGGGGCGTCCACAGATACGCAGTATTTT. Amino acid sequence: CASKGGASTDTQYF.

This clone was observed a handful of times. V and J are TRBV3-1 (or the pseudogene TRBV3-2) and TRBJ1-2; TRBD1 might be the D (5 bases). This CDR3 spans 14 amino acids. Trimming took 5 bases from V and 5 from J, leaving 15 bases between them. CDR1 and CDR2 (germline): LGHDT, YNNKEL (reference sequence). The CDR3 DNA reads as TGTGCCAGCAGCTACCAGGGTGGAAGATATGGCTACACCTTC. This gives the protein CASSYQGGRYGYTF.

The rearrangement links TRBV27 to TRBJ1-1; perhaps TRBD1 as D (5 bases). The CDR3 sequence is 15 residues long. V lost 6 bases and J 1 base, leaving 15 bases between the germline ends. Germline CDR1 and CDR2: MNHEY and SMNVEV (reference sequence). The CDR3 nucleotides read TGTGCCAGCAGGCGAAGGTTGGGGGGGAACACTGAAGCTTTCTTT. Amino acids: CASRRRLGGNTEAFF.

The chain links TRBV6-5 to TRBJ2-2; D gene ambiguous. Germline CDR1 is MNHEY and CDR2 is SVGAGI. The CDR3 contains 13 residues. Trimming removed 11 bases from V and 5 bases from J, with 15 bases in between. CDR3 amino acids: CAVKETETGELFF. The CDR3 DNA reads TGTGCCGTCAAGGAAACAGAGACCGGGGAGCTGTTTTTT.

The chain recombines TRBV18 with TRBJ2-3; D is possibly TRBD1 (6 bases). The germline gives CDR1 KGHSH, CDR2 LQKENI. This CDR3 region has 12 residues. V lost 4 bases and J 5 bases, leaving 7 bases between the germline ends. The CDR3 DNA follows: TGTGCCAGCTCACTAGGGGGAGATACGCAGTATTTT. The encoded protein is CASSLGGDTQYF.